This T cell receptor beta chain originates from a study of cytomegalovirus exposure and HLA in healthy donors (dated by TCRdb to the late 2010s). Notes on the research overall: In an earlier analysis of roughly 590 of the donors, approximately 260 Gb of sequence data and 117 million unique TCR beta sequences from approximately 180 million T cells were reported. Around 320 gigabases of sequencing data and tens of millions of unique TCR sequences were included in an early release covering over 600 HLA-typed donors. Of the roughly 400 genotyped donors, more than 75% were placed in the genetic ancestry cluster associated with self-reported Caucasian donors. The study aimed to test whether cataloging public T cell receptors could reveal signatures of past pathogen exposure. Using immunosequencing, the study profiled T cell repertoires from approximately 700 subjects and related those repertoires to cytomegalovirus serostatus. A separate validation cohort of 100 to 150 different subjects was used in addition to the roughly 700-subject first cohort. High-throughput TCR immunosequencing, statistical association of individual TCRs with disease status, and machine learning were combined to predict cytomegalovirus infection status. A later analysis re-examined previously published TCR beta repertoires from more than 550 donors and added high-resolution HLA genotyping to investigate patterns of TCR occurrence. In the later analysis, no new phenotypic data were used to find candidate immune exposures; instead, reliance was placed on TCR beta sequences and their occurrence across donors. An earlier analysis of approximately 500 of the donors applied high-throughput TCR beta sequencing to assess whether each TCR beta V gene segment acted as functional or pseudogenic. Donor age, sex, ethnicity and CMV serostatus were compiled alongside the repertoire data. A later genetic analysis took genome-wide SNP genotypes for about 65% of the 666 donors and used that subset as a discovery cohort. All discovery cohort repertoires had been generated using a single sequencing platform. HLA typing included class I and class II loci at four-digit resolution. Typing coverage differed by locus: A, B, C, DRB1 and DQB1 were typed in about 620-630 donors, DQA1 in approximately 520, DPA1 in nearly 610, and DPB1 in around 440. Four to six DR-DQ haplotypes were handled as single units for association and clustering, since linkage in the cohort was strong. On average, roughly 240,000 unique TCR beta nucleotide sequences were sequenced per donor among more than 350 genotyped donors of the cohort, with roughly 18% of those sequences being non-productive.

In total, roughly 670 healthy bone marrow donors made up the cohort. All cohort members were sampled while nominally healthy, although unrecorded immune exposures were likely present. The donor was CMV seronegative and belonged to the group of 350 to 400 seronegative cohort members. A peripheral blood sample was collected from each donor, and TCR beta sequencing was performed on peripheral blood mononuclear cells. Genomic DNA extraction from the blood cell samples was performed with the Qiagen DNeasy Blood Extraction Kit. Receptor amplification or capture employed the immunoSEQ multiplex PCR assay. The multiplex PCR relied on a mix of 60 forward primers for TCR Vbeta segments and 13 reverse primers for TCR Jbeta segments. The CDR3 region of rearranged TCR beta genes was amplified from genomic DNA by a multiplex PCR assay. Amplified TCR beta libraries were sequenced as 87-base-pair reads on the Illumina HiSeq System. As for the original processing: Across the 666 repertoires, a later analysis counted roughly 77 million unique TCR beta chains, about 10 million of which were shared by at least two donors. A nearest-neighbor algorithm error-corrected the raw reads and collapsed the reads into unique sequences, merging closely related sequences to remove PCR and sequencing errors. V, D and J gene segments were assigned by aligning CDR3 sequences to IMGT reference sequences. For a sequence to be retained, a match of at least six nucleotides to both a V gene segment and a J gene segment was required. Rearrangements were classified as productive when the CDR3 lacked stop codons and remained in frame with V and J, and all other rearrangements were classified as non-productive. CDR3 was defined by IMGT convention, running from the second conserved V-encoded cysteine to the conserved J-encoded phenylalanine. Sequences without an unambiguous match to a single V gene segment were excluded from the earlier analysis of 587 of the donors. In an earlier analysis of 587 of the donors, a V segment was called functional when productive rearrangements were above 56.7%, and segregating when the standard deviation between donors exceeded 5%. A statistical classification framework was built to diagnose cytomegalovirus status from the catalog of TCR beta chain sequences. V and J gene assignment, in a later analysis, came from comparing TCR nucleotide sequences with IMGT/GENE-DB human TR gene sequences. Using the TCRdist pipeline, a later analysis assigned CDR3 sequences along with most-parsimonious VDJ recombination scenarios. In a later analysis, each TCR beta chain was defined by its CDR3 amino acid sequence together with its V-gene family, and reads lacking a unique V-gene family were excluded. In a later analysis, around 650 highly shared, low-generation-probability nucleotide sequences were removed to address suspected cross-contamination and a sequencing artifact. For each public chain, a later analysis derived a clonal expansion index from normalized ranks of inferred template counts within each repertoire. In a later analysis, generation probabilities were computed with a VDJ recombination model fitted to out-of-frame rearrangements, and the resulting probabilities were checked against IGoR. In a later analysis, TCR-TCR, TCR-HLA and TCR-CMV co-occurrence was scored with hypergeometric tests, and a repertoire-size bias correction was applied to TCR pairs. In a later analysis, false discovery rates were estimated by permuting HLA or CMV assignments 20 times. In a later analysis, co-occurring TCRs were grouped with DBSCAN, and TCRdist sequence similarity was added when clustering was performed within HLA-allele-positive subsets. Repertoires with fewer than 30,000 or more than 120,000 public chains were left out of co-occurrence clustering, as were four to six repertoires with anomalous nucleotide sharing. The table comes from immuneACCESS by way of TCRdb, which keeps in-frame sequences with V and J called. Part of the clones is missing from these tables; in studies checked, under half for an unresolved V gene and the rest for unknown reasons. V, J and clone size were drawn from that table, and D and trimming were deduced from the DNA. The sample contains 140,000 to 150,000 clones, 68% of them found a single time. The ten top clones hold 3.5% to 5% of the sample.

This clone was found a few times. Its antigen remains undetermined. The record has no base qualities; no much larger clone is one base away. Study-level results and caveats: Linkage disequilibrium might explain the correlated functional status among segregating V segments, but an unknown experimental factor could not be excluded. Assigning TCR associations to individual alleles was difficult when HLA alleles, especially DR and DQ, strongly co-occurred. Because counts were too low, about 15 rarely observed V segments, including chromosome 9 orphons, were left out of the earlier analysis of 587 of the donors. The authors suggested that the approach could potentially be generalized to other disease states and immunological phenotypes. A further reported finding was that TCR beta sequences accurately predicted the HLA-A and HLA-B alleles for most subjects in the first cohort. A cluster of highly shared sequence variants was judged likely to be a technical artifact of the sequencing pipeline. Three of the identified cytomegalovirus-associated TCR beta chains were confirmed in vitro to be specific for cytomegalovirus antigens. At a false discovery rate of 0.05, a later analysis linked about 16,000 TCR beta sequences to specific HLA alleles. Across donors, most TCR sequences were observed very rarely, whereas some public TCRs were present in many individuals. Because some donors lacked HLA typing at each locus, the association tests relied only on the typed subset. Roughly uniform sequencing depth across donors was assumed in presence/absence analyses, although this assumption may not hold. Most CMV-associated TCR beta chains appeared to be HLA-restricted in a later analysis, and the HLA associations seemed to be driven largely by CMV exposure. Several of the top co-occurrence clusters appeared to be linked to parvovirus B19, influenza, CMV and Epstein-Barr virus, according to a later analysis. The classifier was reported to diagnose cytomegalovirus status with high specificity and sensitivity in both the original cohort and the validation cohort. In a later analysis, HLA-associated TCR beta chains were found to be more clonally expanded and to have lower generation probabilities than equally common non-associated chains. A total of about 150 TCR beta chains were listed by the study as associated with cytomegalovirus. In an earlier analysis of approximately 590 of the donors, most TCR beta V segments appeared in productive rearrangements about 90% or about 30% of the time, broadly matching IMGT annotations. A later analysis found that TCR association rates varied across HLA loci, with DRB1 alleles showing the most associated TCRs and HLA-C alleles the fewest. Compared with the 666-donor mean, donors in an Asian-associated ancestry cluster had fewer N-insertions in productive TCRs, according to a later genetic analysis. An association between a missense DCLRE1C variant and V-gene and J-gene trimming of TCR beta chains was found in a later genetic analysis and replicated in an independent cohort. CMV serostatus was the only immune exposure information available for the cohort. Only TCR beta chains were sequenced in this cohort, and the absence of alpha or paired-chain data limited detectable features. Some IMGT-functional V segments, including TRBV6-2 and TRBV6-3, could not be told apart with the 87-base-pair reads, so those segments were excluded.

The CDR3, from cysteine to phenylalanine, totals 14 residues. The retained sequence is limited to the CDR3, 42 bases, with the frame set at the first base. Per the germline V gene, SGHRS is the CDR1 and YFSETQ is the CDR2. V is cut by 0 bases and J by 4 bases, and the space between the germline ends is 11 bases. This chain joins TRBV5-1 to TRBJ2-7; the D gene is not confidently resolved. The TCR originated in a man aged 60-69 years in good health and CMV-seronegative. The sequenced sample consisted of PBMCs. The nucleotides read TGCGCCAGCAGCTTGGCTTCGTTTGCGTACGAGCAGTACTTC. Its protein reads: CASSLASFAYEQYF. Supplemented by the reference TRBV5-1 and TRBJ2-7 proteins around the CDR3, the complete variable domain is KAGVTQTPRYLIKTRGQQVTLSCSPISGHRSVSWYQQTPGQGLQFLFEYFSETQRNKGNFPGRFSGRQFSNSRSEMNVSTLELGDSALYLCASSLASFAYEQYFGPGTRLTVT.